In this sample, the clone carrying this T cell receptor beta chain turned up a few times. These data come from a study of blood T cells in healthy people across ages. The CDR3 extends over 16 amino acids. The V and J ends lost 6 bases and 5 bases respectively, with 22 bases between them. CDR1 MNHNS and CDR2 SASEGT come from the germline V gene. A sample-barcoded 5' primer and a J-beta primer mix were used in a second PCR of roughly 6 to 11 cycles. TCRdb passed the 5' RACE reads through MiXCR, listing each CDR3 protein once. This sample has more than 650,000 distinct CDR3 sequences, with 22% found just once.

The chain carries TRBV6-1 and TRBJ1-1, with D maybe TRBD1 (5 bases). This TCR was sampled from a man aged 65 to 85 in good health. Sequences were obtained from blood. CDR3 in DNA: TGTGCCAGCAGGCCCCGCGGTGACTGGGGGGTGACTGAAGCTTTCTTT. Amino acids: CASRPRGDWGVTEAFF.